These T cell receptor beta chains were read from a single sample in a study of STAT5B mutations in CD4+ large granular lymphocyte leukemia. This table comes from immunoSEQ multiplex PCR, and its TCRdb copy is limited to in-frame clones, with some not included. Of approximately 2,700 clones detected, 79% appear once; the ten largest clones hold 88%. Sequencing used PBMCs. Source of these receptors: an older woman with CD4+ T-cell large granular lymphocyte leukemia. CDR3s leave out the opening cysteine and the closing phenylalanine or tryptophan. Size values are once, few and many counts, or a class for expanded clones, and some rows have none.

abundance: NA; v_gene: TRBV4-1; CDR3aa: ASSQYTGEYNEQF
abundance: NA; v_gene: TRBV5-1; CDR3aa: ASILHGNPTDTQY
abundance: NA; v_gene: TRBV15; CDR3aa: ATSKGANEKLF
abundance: few; v_gene: TRBV4-3; CDR3aa: ASSQDYGQWASPLH
abundance: NA; v_gene: TRBV2; CDR3aa: ASSGVVT
abundance: NA; v_gene: TRBV18; CDR3aa: ASSPLMTGFDYGYT
abundance: NA; v_gene: TRBV7-7; CDR3aa: ASSLGLAEKETQY
abundance: NA; v_gene: TRBV28; CDR3aa: ASIMNTEAF
abundance: NA; v_gene: TRBV10-2; CDR3aa: ASSDEKGADTQY
abundance: once; v_gene: TRBV7-2; CDR3aa: ASSLTGTGSRFGREQY
abundance: NA; v_gene: TRBV19; CDR3aa: ATNGASTDTQY
abundance: NA; v_gene: TRBV5-1; CDR3aa: ASSLSIGTAYEQY
abundance: NA; v_gene: TRBV15; CDR3aa: ATSRSPFGKLF
abundance: NA; v_gene: TRBV5-1; CDR3aa: ASSRESGTYEQY
abundance: NA; v_gene: TRBV7-9; CDR3aa: ASSRAGGRETQY
abundance: NA; v_gene: TRBV19; CDR3aa: ASSIRRVNYGYT
abundance: NA; v_gene: TRBV9; CDR3aa: ASSIDRHTDTQY
abundance: NA; v_gene: TRBV2; CDR3aa: ARSPTSGINEQY